This TCR beta chain was captured in a study of shared clonotypes between healthy human individuals. Some clones are missing from TCRdb's copy, which holds only in-frame ones; the method was immunoSEQ multiplex PCR. The data contain hundreds of thousands of clones, roughly 92% of them singletons. The length of the CDR3 is 12 residues. Germline loops: CDR1 MDHEN, CDR2 SYDVKM. Between the trimmed V and J ends, which lost 6 bases and 1 base, there was a span of 7 bases. Findings and caveats of the study: Large depth notwithstanding, sorted-subset sequencing proved incomplete by rarefaction.

The naive CD8 subset, CD45RO-negative cells positively selected for CCR7, excluded terminally differentiated effector memory CD45RA+ cells. About this clone itself: Its antigen remains unidentified. Other DNA variants within this sample encode the same CDR3.

J is TRBJ2-7 and V is TRBV28; no clear D gene. Input material: naive CD8+ T cells sorted from blood. The sequence was collected from a man aged 25-45 years in good health. CDR3 residues: CASRGLSYEQYF. The DNA for the CDR3 is TGTGCCAGCAGAGGGCTGTCCTACGAGCAGTACTTC.